This T cell receptor beta chain was sequenced for a study of a mutant IDH1 vaccine in newly diagnosed glioma. A remark on this clone: As yet, its antigen is unknown.

Profiling relied on immunoSEQ multiplex PCR, and the TCRdb table lists in-frame clones only, not all of them. The table has 25,000 to 30,000 clones, around 80% seen once; the top ten hold 8.2%. Time point described: week 23, last vaccination. Vaccinated patients received 300 ug of mutant IDH1 20-mer peptide per dose, with topical imiquimod. Unmatched junction bases numbered 15, after V lost 7 bases and J lost 7 bases. Germline CDR1 and CDR2: MDHEN and SYDVKM. This CDR3 is built from 15 residues. The J gene is TRBJ1-2, the V gene TRBV28; 7 nucleotides match TRBD1. The sequenced sample was PBMCs, obtained from a glioma patient whose treatment included an IDH1 peptide vaccine. This receptor was taken from a woman aged 18-35 years with glioma. CDR3 sequence (DNA): TGTGCCAGCATGCGGGACAGTATTTTGTCGGGTGGCTACACCTTC. Translated, it gives CASMRDSILSGGYTF.